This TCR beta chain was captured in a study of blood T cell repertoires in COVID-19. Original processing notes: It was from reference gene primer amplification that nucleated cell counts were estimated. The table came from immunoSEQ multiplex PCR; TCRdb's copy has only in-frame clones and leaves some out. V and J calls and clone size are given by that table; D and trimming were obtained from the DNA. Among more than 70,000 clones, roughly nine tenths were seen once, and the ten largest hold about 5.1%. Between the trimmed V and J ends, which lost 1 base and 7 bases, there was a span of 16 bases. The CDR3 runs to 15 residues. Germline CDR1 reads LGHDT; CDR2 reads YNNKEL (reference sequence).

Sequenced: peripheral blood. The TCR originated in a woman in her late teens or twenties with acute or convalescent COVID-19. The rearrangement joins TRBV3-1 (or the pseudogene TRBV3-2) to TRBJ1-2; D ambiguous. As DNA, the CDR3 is TGTGCCAGCAGCCAAGTCCAGGATGGAAGAAGTGGCTACACCTTC. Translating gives CASSQVQDGRSGYTF.